The 23 T cell receptor beta chains listed next were all sequenced from one sample in a study of cytomegalovirus exposure and HLA in healthy donors. 60 Vbeta and 13 Jbeta primers were used in PCR. Generated by immunoSEQ multiplex PCR, the TCRdb table keeps only in-frame clones and is missing some. The sample lists roughly 160,000 clones, more than 70% occurring once. The specimen sequenced was PBMCs. The receptors derive from a girl under 18 in good health and CMV-seronegative.

J is TRBJ2-4 and V is TRBV6-5, with D maybe TRBD1 (6 bases). The CDR3 length is 14 residues. The germline gives CDR1 MNHEY, CDR2 SVGAGI. Trimming cost V 5 bases and J 8 bases, with 16 bases left between them. CDR3 loop: CASSTPQGGDIQYF. The CDR3 bases are TGTGCCAGCAGTACCCCACAGGGTGGAGACATTCAGTACTTC.

This clone turned up a few times. This chain joins TRBV6-1 and TRBJ2-5; D possibly corresponds to TRBD1 (5 bases). This CDR3 contains 14 residues. In germline, CDR1 is MNHNS, CDR2 SASEGT. With 2 bases removed from V and 9 bases from J, the gap between germline ends came to 16 bases. CDR3 sequence: CASSEHTTPRAQYF. The CDR3 region has the DNA TGTGCCAGCAGTGAACACACCACCCCCAGGGCCCAGTACTTC.

The chain joins TRBV5-1 to TRBJ2-7; possible D gene TRBD1, 6 bases. CDR1 SGHRS and CDR2 YFSETQ come from the germline V gene. The CDR3 totals 12 residues. V was shortened by 2 bases and J by 6 bases, with 9 bases between the two germline ends. CDR3 sequence: CASSFDRTEQYF. The CDR3 DNA sequence: TGCGCCAGCAGCTTCGACAGGACCGAGCAGTACTTC.

The chain has TRBV5-1 and TRBJ2-3; TRBD2 matches at 9 bases. The V gene's germline CDR1 is SGHRS and CDR2 YFSETQ. V shed 0 bases, J shed 6 bases, and the junction held 11 bases outside the gene matches. This CDR3 comprises 17 residues. In nucleotides, the CDR3 is TGCGCCAGCAGCTTGGCGGTAGCGGGGGATTCTGGGGATACGCAGTATTTT. The encoded protein is CASSLAVAGDSGDTQYF.

The genes are TRBV4-1 and TRBJ1-2, with 7 bases lining up with TRBD1. The CDR3 totals 15 residues. V lost 0 bases to trimming and J lost 9 bases; unmatched junction nucleotides: 10. The germline gives CDR1 MGHRA, CDR2 YSYEKL. CDR3 bases: TGCGCCAGCAGCCAAGAGGGGCAGGGGGGTATGAGCTACACCTTC. It encodes CASSQEGQGGMSYTF.

The chain is built from TRBV19 and TRBJ1-5; D is unresolved. The CDR3 runs 12 residues. From germline, CDR1 is LNHDA and CDR2 SQIVND (reference sequence). V dropped 9 bases and J dropped 6 bases, with 12 bases sitting between them. The CDR3 nucleotides read TGTGCCAGCCATACTAGGGCTCAGCCCCAGCATTTT. Translated, it gives CASHTRAQPQHF.

About this clone: Other DNA sequences of this sample code for an identical CDR3. The chain is built from TRBV18 and TRBJ2-2, with D uncertain. The CDR3 sequence is 14 residues long. CDR1 is KGHSH and CDR2 is LQKENI in the germline V gene. V was shortened by 0 bases and J by 2 bases, with 4 bases between the two germline ends. The CDR3 nucleotides are TGTGCCAGCTCACCACCGGGCAACACCGGGGAGCTGTTTTTT. It encodes CASSPPGNTGELFF.

This clone showed up just a few times. The rearrangement joins TRBV21-1 to TRBJ2-7; the table's D call of TRBD1 was not tested on the DNA. TRBV21-1 constitutes a pseudogene. The CDR3 spans 16 residues. This chain's CDR3 is CASSLQFHRGHYEQYF. The CDR3 nucleotides are TGTGCCAGCAGCTTACAATTCCACAGGGGGCACTACGAGCAGTACTTC.

This chain uses TRBV7-9 with TRBJ2-2, with D possibly matching TRBD1 (6 bases). Per the germline V gene, CDR1 is SEHNR and CDR2 is FQNEAQ (reference sequence). There are 16 residues in the CDR3. V was trimmed by 2 bases and J by 3 bases, leaving 13 bases between them. CDR3 sequence: CASSLKQGVDTGELFF. DNA of the CDR3: TGTGCCAGCAGCTTAAAACAGGGTGTGGACACCGGGGAGCTGTTTTTT.

The chain couples TRBV30 to TRBJ1-2, with D hard to call. CDR1 and CDR2 (germline): GTSNPN, SVGIG (reference sequence). Trimming pared 3 bases from V and 4 bases from J, leaving 9 bases between. The CDR3 is 12 amino acids. The CDR3 DNA is TGTGCCTGGAGAGCGGCGGTCTATGGCTACACCTTC. As protein: CAWRAAVYGYTF.

The rearrangement links TRBV19 to TRBJ1-2, with 10 bases lining up with TRBD1. V dropped 5 bases and J dropped 7; count of bases not matched to a gene: 7. The CDR3 is 14 amino acids. The germline V gene has CDR1 LNHDA and CDR2 SQIVND (reference sequence). The CDR3 reads CASSPTGTGVGYTF. The DNA for the CDR3 is TGTGCCAGTAGTCCGACCGGGACAGGGGTTGGCTACACCTTC.

V usage is TRBV10-3 and J usage is TRBJ2-2, with a weak D call TRBD2 (6 bases). V lost 4 bases to trimming and J lost 1 base, with 13 bases between them. Per the germline V gene, CDR1 is ENHRY and CDR2 is SYGVKD. The CDR3 has 16 amino acids. In DNA form, the CDR3 reads TGTGCCATCAGTGCAGGGACTGACCAGAACACCGGGGAGCTGTTTTTT. This codes for CAISAGTDQNTGELFF.

The chain carries TRBV20-1 and TRBJ2-1; 7 nucleotides align to TRBD1. This CDR3 contains 11 residues. In germline, CDR1 is DFQATT, CDR2 SNEGSKA (reference sequence). V gave up 5 bases and J gave up 7 bases; unmatched junction bases: 2. In DNA form, the CDR3 reads TGCAGTGCTGCCAGGGGGAATGAGCAGTTCTTC. This codes for CSAARGNEQFF.

The chain uses TRBV13 and TRBJ2-7, with 9 nucleotides matching TRBD2. Trimming removed 5 bases from V and 2 bases from J; junction bases left unmatched: 4. CDR1 PRHDT and CDR2 FYEKMQ come from the germline V gene (reference sequence). This CDR3 spans 14 amino acids. In nucleotides, the CDR3 is TGTGCCAGCAGCGAAGAGCGGGGGGCCTACGAGCAGTACTTC. Its translation is CASSEERGAYEQYF. Supplemented by reference TRBV13 and TRBJ2-7, the full variable domain reads AAGVIQSPRHLIKEKRETATLKCYPIPRHDTVYWYQQGPGQDPQFLISFYEKMQSDKGSIPDRFSAQQFSDYHSELNMSSLELGDSALYFCASSEERGAYEQYFGPGTRLTVT.

Only a few counts were recorded for this clone. This chain uses TRBV10-1 with TRBJ1-1, with D possibly being TRBD1 (5 bases). The CDR3 loop spans 16 amino acids. Germline CDR1 is WNHNN and CDR2 is SYGVQD (reference sequence). V lost 0 bases and J lost 1, with 12 bases in between. The CDR3 is CASSESIAGKNTEAFF. The CDR3 DNA sequence: TGCGCCAGCAGTGAGTCGATTGCAGGGAAGAACACTGAAGCTTTCTTT.

The genes are TRBV9 and TRBJ1-1; D is possibly TRBD1 (5 bases). Germline V gene data show CDR1 as SGDLS and CDR2 as YYNGEE. Trimming removed 2 bases at V and 3 bases at J, with 14 bases between. This CDR3 spans 15 amino acids. CDR3 protein: CASSVSGLGDTEAFF. CDR3 in DNA: TGTGCCAGCAGCGTGTCAGGGCTGGGTGACACTGAAGCTTTCTTT.

The rearrangement links TRBV18 to TRBJ2-1; 8 bases are shared with TRBD2. Germline V gene lookup returns CDR1 KGHSH and CDR2 LQKENI. The ends lost 3 bases at V and 0 bases at J; junction bases unmatched: 7. The length of the CDR3 is 17 residues. CDR3 residues: CASSPQGGGTSYNEQFF. For the CDR3, the DNA is TGTGCCAGCTCACCTCAGGGCGGGGGGACCTCCTACAATGAGCAGTTCTTC.

The V call is TRBV18, the J call TRBJ1-1; tentatively, D is TRBD1 (6 bases). Between the trimmed V and J ends, which lost 2 bases and 8 bases, there was a span of 12 bases. The germline CDR1 and CDR2 sequences are KGHSH and LQKENI. This CDR3 contains 13 residues. The CDR3 region is CASSPRQVPEAFF. DNA of the CDR3: TGTGCCAGCTCACCAAGACAGGTTCCAGAAGCTTTCTTT.

The J gene is TRBJ1-1, the V gene TRBV5-1; tentatively, D is TRBD1 (5 bases). The germline gives CDR1 SGHRS, CDR2 YFSETQ. The CDR3 runs 14 residues. Trimming removed 5 bases at V and 3 bases at J, with 14 bases between. The CDR3 loop is CASSGAERYTEAFF. CDR3 bases: TGCGCCAGCAGTGGGGCGGAGAGATACACTGAAGCTTTCTTT.

The J gene is TRBJ1-2, the V gene TRBV7-6; 10 nucleotides agree with TRBD1. The CDR3 runs 16 residues. Losses at the gene ends were 5 bases for V and 0 bases for J; bases not matched to a gene: 6. Germline lookup yields CDR1 SGHVS and CDR2 FNYEAQ. CDR3 DNA sequence: TGTGCCAGCAGCCCCGGACAGGGGGGGGCTAACTATGGCTACACCTTC. Translating it yields CASSPGQGGANYGYTF.

Only one count was recorded for this clone. V and J are TRBV6-5 and TRBJ2-7; 7 nucleotides match TRBD1. The J segment lost 2 bases and the V segment lost 2 bases, leaving 3 bases of the junction unmatched. This CDR3 region has 14 residues. CDR1 and CDR2 (germline): MNHEY, SVGAGI. The CDR3 nucleotides read TGTGCCAGCAGTTACACGGGACAGACCTACGAGCAGTACTTC. It specifies CASSYTGQTYEQYF.

The chain recombines TRBV19 with TRBJ1-2, with 10 bases fitting TRBD1. The germline V gene has CDR1 LNHDA and CDR2 SQIVND (reference sequence). The V and J ends lost 8 bases and 5 bases, in that order; junction bases with no gene match: 14. The CDR3 totals 16 residues. CDR3 sequence: CASCSKTSGQGYGYTF. Written as DNA, the CDR3 is TGTGCCAGTTGCAGCAAGACGTCGGGACAGGGGTATGGCTACACCTTC.

The chain has TRBV5-1 and TRBJ2-4; 8 positions match TRBD1. Germline CDR1 and CDR2: SGHRS and YFSETQ. This CDR3 has 14 amino acids. Unmatched junction bases numbered 5, after V lost 4 bases and J lost 5 bases. The CDR3 sequence: CASSTQGAQNIQYF. CDR3 DNA: TGCGCCAGCAGCACCCAGGGGGCCCAAAACATTCAGTACTTC.